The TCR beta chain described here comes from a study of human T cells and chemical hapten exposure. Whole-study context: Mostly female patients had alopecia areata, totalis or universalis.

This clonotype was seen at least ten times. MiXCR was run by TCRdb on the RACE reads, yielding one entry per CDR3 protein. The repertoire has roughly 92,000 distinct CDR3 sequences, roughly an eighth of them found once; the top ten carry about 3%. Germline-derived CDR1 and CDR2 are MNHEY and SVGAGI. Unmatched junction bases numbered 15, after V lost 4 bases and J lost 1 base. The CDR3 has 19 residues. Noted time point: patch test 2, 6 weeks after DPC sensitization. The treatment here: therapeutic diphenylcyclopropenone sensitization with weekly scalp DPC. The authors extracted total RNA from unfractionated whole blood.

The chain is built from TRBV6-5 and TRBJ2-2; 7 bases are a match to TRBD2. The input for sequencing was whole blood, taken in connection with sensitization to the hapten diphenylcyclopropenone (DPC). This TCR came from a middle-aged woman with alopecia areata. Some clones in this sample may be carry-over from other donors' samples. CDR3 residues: CASSSNRDYSKKNTGELFF. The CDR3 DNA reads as TGTGCCAGCAGTTCGAATCGGGACTACTCCAAAAAGAACACCGGGGAGCTGTTTTTT.